This T cell receptor beta chain appears in the sequencing data of a study of radiation and T cells in renal cell carcinoma. Generated by immunoSEQ multiplex PCR, the TCRdb table keeps only in-frame clones and is missing some. The data hold 8,500 to 10,000 clones, with around 53% observed a single time. Regarding this clone: Antigen unknown.

J was trimmed by 7 bases and V by 4 bases; bases with no gene match: 8. The CDR3 extends over 15 amino acids. Germline CDR1 is MDHEN and CDR2 is SYDVKM. The treatment denotes: 15 Gy SBRT to primary tumor, nephrectomy 4 weeks later. Study-level points and caveats: Compared with controls, irradiated tumors had more, larger dominant CDR3 motifs. Irradiated tumors had higher TCR clonality than control tumors. Without pretreatment biopsies, baseline tumor clonotype presence was undetermined.

The rearrangement joins TRBV28 to TRBJ1-4; 8 nucleotides match TRBD1. The starting material was tumor tissue, obtained from a patient whose treatment included radiotherapy and nephrectomy. The clonotype comes from a man between 60 and 75 years old with renal cell carcinoma. CDR3 in amino acids: CASSSPGQAGEKLFF. CDR3 bases: TGTGCCAGCAGTTCACCGGGACAGGCAGGTGAAAAACTGTTTTTT.